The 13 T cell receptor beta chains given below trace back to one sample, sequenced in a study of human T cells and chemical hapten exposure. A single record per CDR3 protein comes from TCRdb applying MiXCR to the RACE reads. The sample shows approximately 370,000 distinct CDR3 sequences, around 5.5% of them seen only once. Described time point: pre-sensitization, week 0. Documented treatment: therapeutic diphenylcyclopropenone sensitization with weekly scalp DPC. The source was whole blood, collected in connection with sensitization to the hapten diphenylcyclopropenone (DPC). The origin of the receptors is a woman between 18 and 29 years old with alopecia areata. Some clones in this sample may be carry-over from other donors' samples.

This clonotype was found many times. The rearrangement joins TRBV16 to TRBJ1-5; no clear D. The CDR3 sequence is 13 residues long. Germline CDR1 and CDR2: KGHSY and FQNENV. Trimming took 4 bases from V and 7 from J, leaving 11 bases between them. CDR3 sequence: CASSLEAEQPQHF. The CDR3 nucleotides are TGTGCCAGCAGCCTGGAGGCTGAACAGCCCCAGCATTTT. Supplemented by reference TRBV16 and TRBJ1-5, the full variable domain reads GEEVAQTPKHLVRGEGQKAKLYCAPIKGHSYVFWYQQVLKNEFKFLISFQNENVFDETGMPKERFSAKCLPNSPCSLEIQATKLEDSAVYFCASSLEAEQPQHFGDGTRLSIL.

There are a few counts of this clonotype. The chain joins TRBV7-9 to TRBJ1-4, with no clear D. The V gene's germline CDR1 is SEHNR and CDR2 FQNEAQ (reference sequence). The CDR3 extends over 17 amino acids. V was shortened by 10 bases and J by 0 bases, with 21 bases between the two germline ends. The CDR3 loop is CAITYEGFGTTNEKLFF. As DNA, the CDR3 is TGTGCCATTACCTACGAGGGTTTCGGGACAACTAATGAAAAACTGTTTTTT.

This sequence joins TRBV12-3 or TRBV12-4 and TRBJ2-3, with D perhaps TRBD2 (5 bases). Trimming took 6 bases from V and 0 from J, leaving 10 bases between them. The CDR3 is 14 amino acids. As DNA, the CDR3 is TGTGCCAGCAGGGTCGAGGGTAGCACAGATACGCAGTATTTT. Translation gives CASRVEGSTDTQYF.

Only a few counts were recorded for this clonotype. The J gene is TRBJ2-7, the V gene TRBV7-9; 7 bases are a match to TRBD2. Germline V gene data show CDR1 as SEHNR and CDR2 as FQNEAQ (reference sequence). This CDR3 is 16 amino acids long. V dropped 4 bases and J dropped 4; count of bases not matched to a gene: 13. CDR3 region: CASSSLPDSRGYEQYF. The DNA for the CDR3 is TGTGCCAGCAGCTCCCTCCCTGACTCGCGGGGGTACGAGCAGTACTTC.

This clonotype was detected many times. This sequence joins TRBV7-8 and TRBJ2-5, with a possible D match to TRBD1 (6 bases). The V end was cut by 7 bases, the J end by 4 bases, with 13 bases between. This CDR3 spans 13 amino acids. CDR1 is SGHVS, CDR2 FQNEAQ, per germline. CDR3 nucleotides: TGTGCCAGCAATACCGGGACACGAGAGACCCAGTACTTC. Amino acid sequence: CASNTGTRETQYF.

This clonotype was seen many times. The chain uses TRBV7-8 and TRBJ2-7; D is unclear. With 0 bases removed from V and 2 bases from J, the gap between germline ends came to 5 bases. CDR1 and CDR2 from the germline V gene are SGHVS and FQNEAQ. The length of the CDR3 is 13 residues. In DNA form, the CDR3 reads TGTGCCAGCAGCTTAGCGCTTACCTACGAGCAGTACTTC. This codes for CASSLALTYEQYF.

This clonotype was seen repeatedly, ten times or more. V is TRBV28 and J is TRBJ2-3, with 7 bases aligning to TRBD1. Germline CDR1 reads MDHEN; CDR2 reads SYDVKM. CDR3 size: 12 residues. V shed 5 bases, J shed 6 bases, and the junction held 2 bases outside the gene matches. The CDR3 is CASSTQGDTQYF. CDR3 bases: TGTGCCAGCAGTACACAGGGGGATACGCAGTATTTT. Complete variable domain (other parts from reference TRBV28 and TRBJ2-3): DVKVTQSSRYLVKRTGEKVFLECVQDMDHENMFWYRQDPGLGLRLIYFSYDVKMKEKGDIPEGYSVSREKKERFSLILESASTNQTSMYLCASSTQGDTQYFGPGTRLTVL.

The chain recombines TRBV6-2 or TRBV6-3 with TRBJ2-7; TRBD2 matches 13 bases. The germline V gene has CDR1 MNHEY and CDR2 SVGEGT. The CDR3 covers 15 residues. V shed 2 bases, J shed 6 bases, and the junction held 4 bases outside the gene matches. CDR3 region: CASSYQTSGGIEQYF. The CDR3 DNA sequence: TGTGCCAGCAGTTACCAGACTAGCGGGGGGATCGAGCAGTACTTC.

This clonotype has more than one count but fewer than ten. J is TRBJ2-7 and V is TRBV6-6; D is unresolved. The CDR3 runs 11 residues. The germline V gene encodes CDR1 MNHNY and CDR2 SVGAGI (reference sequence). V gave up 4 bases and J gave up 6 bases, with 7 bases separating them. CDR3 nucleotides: TGTGCCAGCAGTTCCCCCCCCGAGCAGTACTTC. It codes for CASSSPPEQYF.

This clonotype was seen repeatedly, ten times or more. This CDR3 is CASSLRQTNYGYTF. The CDR3 bases are TGTGCCAGCAGCTTACGGCAAACTAACTATGGCTACACCTTC. V usage is TRBV5-6 and J usage is TRBJ1-2; D remains unclear. CDR3 length: 14 residues. Trimming cost V 2 bases and J 0 bases, with 8 bases left between them. Germline V gene lookup returns CDR1 SGHDT and CDR2 YYEEEE.

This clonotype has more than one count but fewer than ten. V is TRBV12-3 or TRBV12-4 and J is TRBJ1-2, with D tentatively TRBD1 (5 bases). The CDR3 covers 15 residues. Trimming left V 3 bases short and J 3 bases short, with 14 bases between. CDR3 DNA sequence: TGTGCCAGCAGTTTGGTAGGGACGCCTCACTATGGCTACACCTTC. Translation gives CASSLVGTPHYGYTF.

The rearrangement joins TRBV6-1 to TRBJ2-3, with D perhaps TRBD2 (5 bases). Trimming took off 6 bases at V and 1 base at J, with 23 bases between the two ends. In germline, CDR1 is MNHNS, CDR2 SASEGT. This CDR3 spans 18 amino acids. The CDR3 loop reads CASSNYALAAGGTDTQYF. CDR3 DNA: TGTGCCAGCAGCAACTACGCCCTGGCAGCCGGGGGCACAGATACGCAGTATTTT.

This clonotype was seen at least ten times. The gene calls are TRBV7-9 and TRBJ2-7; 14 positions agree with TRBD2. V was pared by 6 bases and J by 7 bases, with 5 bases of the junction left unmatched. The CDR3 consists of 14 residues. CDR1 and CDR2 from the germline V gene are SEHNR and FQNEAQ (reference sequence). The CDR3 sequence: CASRRLAGGQEQYF. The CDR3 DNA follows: TGTGCCAGCAGACGACTAGCGGGGGGGCAGGAGCAGTACTTC.